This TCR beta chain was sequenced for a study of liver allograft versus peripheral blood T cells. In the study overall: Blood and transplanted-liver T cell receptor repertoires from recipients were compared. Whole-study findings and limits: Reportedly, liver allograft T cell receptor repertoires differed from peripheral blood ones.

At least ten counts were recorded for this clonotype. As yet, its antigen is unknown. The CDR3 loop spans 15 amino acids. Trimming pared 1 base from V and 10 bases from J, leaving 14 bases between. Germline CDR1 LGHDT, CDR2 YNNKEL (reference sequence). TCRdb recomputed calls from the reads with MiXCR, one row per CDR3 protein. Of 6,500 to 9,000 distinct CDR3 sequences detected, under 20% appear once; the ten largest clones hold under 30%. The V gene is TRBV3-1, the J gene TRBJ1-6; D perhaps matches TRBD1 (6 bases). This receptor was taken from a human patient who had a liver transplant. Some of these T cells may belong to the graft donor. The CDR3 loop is CASSQAPGAASPLHF. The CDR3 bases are TGTGCCAGCAGCCAAGCCCCAGGGGCTGCGTCACCCCTCCACTTT. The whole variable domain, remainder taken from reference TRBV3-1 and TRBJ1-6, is DTAVSQTPKYLVTQMGNDKSIKCEQNLGHDTMYWYKQDSKKFLKIMFSYNNKELIINETVPNRFSPKSPDKAHLNLHINSLELGDSAVYFCASSQAPGAASPLHFGNGTRLTVT.